These T cell receptor beta chains were read from a single sample in a study of CD8 T cells in Susac syndrome. TCRdb re-derived calls from the immunoSEQ multiplex PCR reads in MiXCR, one entry per CDR3 protein. The sample has about 150,000 distinct CDR3 sequences; 85% to 95% are singletons. Source material: CD4+ T cells from PBMCs. These receptors were taken from a human donor with multiple sclerosis. The CDR3 runs from the conserved cysteine through the conserved F or W. D genes are given only for firm matches. Only part of the rows carry a size: once, few, many, or a class if the clone is expanded.

clone_size	v_call	d_call	j_call	cdr3_nt	cdr3_aa
-	TRBV20-1	TRBD1	TRBJ1-3	TGCAGTGCTAGAGTAGGGGGCTTCTCTGGAAACACCATATATTTT	CSARVGGFSGNTIYF
-	TRBV30	TRBD2	TRBJ2-1	TGTGCCCTACTAGCGGGGGGCAACAATGAGCAGTTCTTC	CALLAGGNNEQFF
-	TRBV9	-	TRBJ2-3	TGTGCCAGCAGCGTACCGCGGACCGGCAGGGGAGGTAATACGCAGTATTTT	CASSVPRTGRGGNTQYF
-	TRBV2	-	TRBJ1-3	TGTGCCAGCAATGATGGTGGCTCGGGTGGAAACACCATATATTTT	CASNDGGSGGNTIYF
few	TRBV3-1	TRBD1	TRBJ2-7	TGTGCCAGCAGCCGTCAACCCGGGACAGCTTACGAGCAGTACTTC	CASSRQPGTAYEQYF
-	TRBV15	-	TRBJ2-3	TGTGCCACCAGCAGAGATCGCGGGAGCACAGATACGCAGTATTTT	CATSRDRGSTDTQYF
once	TRBV2	TRBD2	TRBJ2-1	TGTGCCAGCTTTGGGACTAGCGCCTACAATGAGCAGTTCTTC	CASFGTSAYNEQFF
-	TRBV12-3/TRBV12-4	-	TRBJ1-1	TGTGCCAGTATGGGGGGAAACACTGAAGCTTTCTTT	CASMGGNTEAFF
-	TRBV24-1	-	TRBJ2-1	TGTGCCACCAGTGCGGCCTATGAGCAGTTCTTC	CATSAAYEQFF
-	TRBV23-1	-	TRBJ2-2	TGCGCCAGCAGTCAATCCGAAACACCGGGGAAAACATTGGACACCGGGGAGCTGTTTTTT	CASSQSETPGKTLDTGELFF
-	TRBV7-2	TRBD1	TRBJ2-7	TGTGCCAGCAGCTTAAGTAGGGACAGACCCTACGAGCAGTACTTC	CASSLSRDRPYEQYF
-	TRBV29-1	TRBD1	TRBJ2-2	TGCAGCGTCAGAAAGGGGGCGCGAACCACCGGGGAGCTGTTTTTT	CSVRKGARTTGELFF
-	TRBV28	-	TRBJ1-5	TGTGCCAGCAGTTTAGGGCCGGTATTGAGCAATCAGCCCCAGCATTTT	CASSLGPVLSNQPQHF
-	TRBV29-1	TRBD2	TRBJ2-1	TGCAGCGTTGCTTTGGGACTAGCGAGTACGAAGCAGTTCTTC	CSVALGLASTKQFF
-	TRBV20-1	TRBD2	TRBJ2-1	TGCAGTGCTAGAGATCGTAGCGGGGGGCTCCACTACAATGAGCAGTTCTTC	CSARDRSGGLHYNEQFF
-	TRBV20-1	-	TRBJ2-4	TGCAGTGCTAGAGATGGAGGGAATGGGGCCAAAAACATTCAGTACTTC	CSARDGGNGAKNIQYF
-	TRBV20-1	TRBD1	TRBJ1-5	TGCAGTGTCAGAGGGGGACAGGATTATAGCAATCAGCCCCAGCATTTT	CSVRGGQDYSNQPQHF
-	TRBV27	-	TRBJ2-5	TGTGCCAGCAGTTTATCGATGGATGGGCGAAACCAAGAGACCCAGTACTTC	CASSLSMDGRNQETQYF
-	TRBV13	TRBD1	TRBJ2-7	TGTGCCAGCAGCCCCCGGACAGGACCTTCCTACGAGCAGTACTTC	CASSPRTGPSYEQYF
few	TRBV7-6	TRBD2	TRBJ2-1	TGTGCCAGCAGCATGGTAGCGGGGGGACGAGTTGAGCAGTTCTTC	CASSMVAGGRVEQFF
-	TRBV12-5	-	TRBJ1-2	TGTGCTAGTGGTTTCCCCGGACGGCGGAACTATGGCTACACCTTC	CASGFPGRRNYGYTF
-	TRBV14	-	TRBJ2-1	TGTGCCAGCAGCCAAGTCGGCAGGGGGGACAATGAGCAGTTCTTC	CASSQVGRGDNEQFF
-	TRBV7-9	TRBD1	TRBJ2-2	TGTGCCAGCAGCACCAGACAGGGGGGAACCGGGGAGCTGTTTTTT	CASSTRQGGTGELFF
-	TRBV12-3/TRBV12-4	TRBD1	TRBJ1-5	TGTGCCAGCACTATGACAGGGGGCTATCAGCCCCAGCATTTT	CASTMTGGYQPQHF
once	TRBV20-1	-	TRBJ2-7	TGCAGTGCTGTTAAAGTCGAGCAGTACTTC	CSAVKVEQYF
-	TRBV3-1	-	TRBJ1-1	TGTGCCAGCAGCCTCAGGGAGGGACAAACTGAAGCTTTCTTT	CASSLREGQTEAFF
-	TRBV27	TRBD1	TRBJ2-7	TGTGCCAGCAGTTTGGGACAGGGAACTCGAGAGCAGTACTTC	CASSLGQGTREQYF
-	TRBV18	-	TRBJ1-1	TGTGCCAGCTCACCACGGGTGGCTGAAGCTTTCTTT	CASSPRVAEAFF
-	TRBV28	-	TRBJ2-7	TGTGCCAGCAGTTTGCAAGACTTCTCCTACGAGCAGTACTTC	CASSLQDFSYEQYF
-	TRBV24-1	TRBD1	TRBJ2-1	TGTGCCACCAGTGATGCCGGGACAGCCTCCTACAATGAGCAGTTCTTC	CATSDAGTASYNEQFF
-	TRBV5-1	TRBD1	TRBJ1-1	TGCGCCAGCAGCTGGAAGGGACAGGGTACTGAAGCTTTCTTT	CASSWKGQGTEAFF
-	TRBV20-1	TRBD2	TRBJ2-7	TGCAGTGCCAAAGCTAGCGGGAGGTACGAGCAGTACTTC	CSAKASGRYEQYF
-	TRBV20-1	TRBD1	TRBJ1-5	TGCAGTGCGCTAGCCAGGGGGCTGGCTTATAGCAATCAGCCCCAGCATTTT	CSALARGLAYSNQPQHF
-	TRBV27	-	TRBJ2-1	TGTGCCAGCAGTTTACGAGGCAATGAGCAGTTCTTC	CASSLRGNEQFF
-	TRBV9	-	TRBJ1-1	TGTGCCAGCAGCGTAGTAGGGATTGGGACTGAAGCTTTCTTT	CASSVVGIGTEAFF
-	TRBV9	-	TRBJ1-4	TGTGCCAGCAGCACCCAGGGTTCAACTAATGAAAAACTGTTTTTT	CASSTQGSTNEKLFF
-	TRBV9	-	TRBJ2-5	TGTGCCAGCAGCGTAGCGGAGGAGACCCAGTACTTC	CASSVAEETQYF
-	TRBV6-4	-	TRBJ1-4	TGTGCCAGCACGGTAACAGAAGCTAATGAAAAACTGTTTTTT	CASTVTEANEKLFF
-	TRBV3-1	TRBD2	TRBJ2-5	TGTGCCAGCAGCCAATCCCGCGGGGGGCGAGAGACCCAGTACTTC	CASSQSRGGRETQYF
-	TRBV12-3/TRBV12-4	-	TRBJ1-2	TGTGCCAGCAGAAACAGACAAGACTATGGCTACACCTTC	CASRNRQDYGYTF
-	TRBV12-3/TRBV12-4	TRBD1	TRBJ2-1	TGTGCCAGCAGTTCAGGGACAGGACGACACGAGCAGTTCTTC	CASSSGTGRHEQFF
-	TRBV3-1	-	TRBJ1-6	TGTGCCAGCAGCTTGACAGCTTATAATTCACCCCTCCACTTT	CASSLTAYNSPLHF
-	TRBV27	-	TRBJ1-1	TGTGCCAGCAGTTCCTGGGGGAGGGACACTGAAGCTTTCTTT	CASSSWGRDTEAFF
once	TRBV7-8	TRBD1	TRBJ2-3	TGTGCCAGCAGCTATAACAGGGGGGTGGATACGCAGTATTTT	CASSYNRGVDTQYF
-	TRBV5-1	-	TRBJ1-5	TGCGCCAGCAGCCCTCTTGGGGGGTCCGGCAATCAGCCCCAGCATTTT	CASSPLGGSGNQPQHF
-	TRBV28	-	TRBJ2-6	TGTGCCAGCAGTCCGCTTCCCGGGGCCAACGTCCTGACTTTC	CASSPLPGANVLTF
-	TRBV6-2/TRBV6-3	-	TRBJ2-1	TGTGCCAGCAGGGAATCCTACAATGAGCAGTTCTTC	CASRESYNEQFF
-	TRBV9	TRBD2	TRBJ2-7	TGTGCCAGCAGCGTCACTAGCGGGGGGTACGAGCAGTACTTC	CASSVTSGGYEQYF
-	TRBV7-9	-	TRBJ2-2	TGTGCCAGCACTCCTGGCGGGACACGAAACACCGGGGAGCTGTTTTTT	CASTPGGTRNTGELFF
-	TRBV12-3/TRBV12-4	TRBD2	TRBJ2-5	TGTGCCAGCGCTAGCGGAGAGACCCAGTACTTC	CASASGETQYF
-	TRBV9	TRBD1	TRBJ1-4	TGTGCCAGCAGCGCCGCGACAGGGTACGAACTGTTTTTT	CASSAATGYELFF